The next 25 T cell receptor beta chains were all read from a single sample in a study of T cell clonotyping in hematopoietic cell transplantation (dated by TCRdb to about 2021). The sample's time point label, in plain terms: 100 days after allo-HCT. The library was prepared using the immunoSEQ multiplex PCR assay. Entries here come from immuneACCESS through TCRdb and include only in-frame sequences with V and J called. Some clones fail to appear in such tables; in the studies checked, an unresolved V gene covers under half of the shortfall, and the cause of the remainder is unknown. In this sample the table shows 6,000 to 7,000 clones, approximately 80% of which occur a single time. The top ten hold 30% to 35% of the sample. This specimen consisted of PBMCs, obtained 100 days after allogeneic stem cell transplant. These TCRs come from a female patient between 30 and 45 years old who had an allogeneic stem cell transplant, so the T cells may come from the graft donor. Some clones in this sample may be carry-over from other donors' samples.

This clone has just a few counts. The chain has TRBV4-2 and TRBJ2-5; 16 bases align to TRBD2. There are 18 residues in the CDR3. The J segment lost 2 bases and the V segment lost 0 bases, leaving 3 bases of the junction unmatched. Germline assignment: CDR1 LGHNA and CDR2 YNFKEQ. This CDR3 is CASSQDGTSGGGQETQYF. Here the CDR3 DNA reads TGTGCCAGCAGCCAAGATGGGACTAGCGGGGGGGGTCAAGAGACCCAGTACTTC.

This chain links TRBV5-5 with TRBJ2-7; D may be TRBD1 (5 bases). CDR1 SGHKS and CDR2 YYEKEE come from the germline V gene (reference sequence). This CDR3 spans 14 amino acids. Trimming cost V 0 bases and J 2 bases, with 9 bases left between them. CDR3 in amino acids: CASSLVQGTYEQYF. CDR3 sequence (DNA): TGTGCCAGCAGCTTGGTCCAGGGAACCTACGAGCAGTACTTC.

The chain recombines TRBV7-8 with TRBJ1-2; tentative D call: TRBD1 (5 bases). This CDR3 has 16 amino acids. Trimming took off 0 bases at V and 7 bases at J, with 18 bases between the two ends. Germline V gives CDR1 SGHVS, CDR2 FQNEAQ. DNA for the CDR3: TGTGCCAGCAGCTTAGCCCCAGGGCGGGAGCGGAGTGGCTACACCTTC. Its protein product is CASSLAPGRERSGYTF.

This rearrangement joins TRBV13 to TRBJ1-2, with unresolved D. CDR3 length equals 17 residues. Trimming removed 3 bases from V and 1 base from J, with 18 bases in between. Germline loops: CDR1 PRHDT, CDR2 FYEKMQ (reference sequence). In nucleotides, the CDR3 is TGTGCCAGCAGCTTCACCTTCCGCGCACCAGATAACTATGGCTACACCTTC. Amino acids: CASSFTFRAPDNYGYTF.

The J gene is TRBJ1-1, the V gene TRBV29-1, with 7 bases aligning to TRBD1. Germline loops: CDR1 SQVTM, CDR2 ANQGSEA. Trimming took 7 bases from V and 8 from J; bases not matched to a gene: 13. This CDR3 region has 13 residues. The CDR3 protein is CSAGRGRGEEAFF. In nucleotides, the CDR3 is TGCAGCGCCGGGAGGGGGCGAGGGGAAGAAGCTTTCTTT. The full variable domain, completed using reference TRBV29-1 and TRBJ1-1, is SAVISQKPSRDICQRGTSLTIQCQVDSQVTMMFWYRQQPGQSLTLIATANQGSEATYESGFVIDKFPISRPNLTFSTLTVSNMSPEDSSIYLCSAGRGRGEEAFFGQGTRLTVV.

This clone was recorded only once. The V and J genes are TRBV30 and TRBJ2-4; no reliable D call. Looked up from germline, CDR1 is GTSNPN and CDR2 is SVGIG (reference sequence). Trimming left V 0 bases short and J 6 bases short, with 9 bases between. The CDR3 contains 13 residues. The chain's CDR3 is CAWSVPSRNIQYF. In DNA, the CDR3 is TGTGCCTGGAGTGTACCTTCCCGAAACATTCAGTACTTC.

The J gene is TRBJ1-2, the V gene TRBV13; weak D call: TRBD1 (5 bases). Germline loops: CDR1 PRHDT, CDR2 FYEKMQ (reference sequence). The germline V and J ends were trimmed by 5 bases and 4 bases, with 14 bases remaining between them. This CDR3 spans 14 amino acids. CDR3 protein: CASSPADSFYGYTF. In nucleotides, the CDR3 is TGTGCCAGCAGCCCGGCAGACAGTTTCTATGGCTACACCTTC.

CDR3 DNA: TGTGCCAGCAGTTCGCGTTATCACGACGGATCCTACGAGCAGTACTTC. This codes for CASSSRYHDGSYEQYF. The V gene is TRBV6-6, the J gene TRBJ2-7; D uncertain. Germline CDR1 reads MNHNY; CDR2 reads SVGAGI (reference sequence). V was trimmed by 4 bases and J by 1 base, leaving 17 bases between them. The CDR3 extends over 16 amino acids.

The chain carries TRBV11-3 and TRBJ1-2; the D gene is possibly TRBD1 (6 bases). CDR1 is SGHNT, CDR2 YENEEA, per germline. The CDR3 extends over 14 amino acids. Trimming took off 4 bases at V and 4 bases at J, with 13 bases between the two ends. The chain's CDR3 is CASSSPGAPYGYTF. In nucleotides, the CDR3 is TGTGCCAGCAGCTCGCCAGGGGCCCCCTATGGCTACACCTTC.

The chain couples TRBV19 to TRBJ1-2; D is unresolved. Germline values: CDR1 LNHDA, CDR2 SQIVND (reference sequence). This CDR3 has 14 amino acids. Trimming shortened V by 6 bases and J by 7 bases, and 18 bases separated the two germline ends. CDR3 DNA: TGTGCCAGTAGCCCCGGGTTAGCCTCGGGTGGCTACACCTTC. It translates to CASSPGLASGGYTF.

The rearrangement links TRBV7-3 to TRBJ2-1, with D possibly TRBD1 on 6 matching bases. The CDR3 has 14 residues. The V gene's germline CDR1 is SGHTA and CDR2 FQGTGA. V lost 5 bases, J lost 4 bases, and 12 bases lay in between. In nucleotides, the CDR3 is TGTGCCAGCAGCCCCGGGACATATTACAATGAGCAGTTCTTC. This codes for CASSPGTYYNEQFF. Based on the CDR3 plus reference TRBV7-3 and TRBJ2-1, the full variable domain is GAGVSQTPSNKVTEKGKYVELRCDPISGHTALYWYRQSLGQGPEFLIYFQGTGAADDSGLPNDRFFAVRPEGSVSTLKIQRTERGDSAVYLCASSPGTYYNEQFFGPGTRLTVL.

V gene TRBV9 combines with J gene TRBJ1-4; 8 positions match TRBD1. Per the germline V gene, CDR1 is SGDLS and CDR2 is YYNGEE. The V and J ends lost 4 bases and 7 bases, in that order; junction bases with no gene match: 6. This CDR3 spans 14 amino acids. The CDR3 reads CASSTGQGFEKLFF. The CDR3 bases are TGTGCCAGCAGCACTGGACAGGGTTTTGAAAAACTGTTTTTT.

This sequence joins TRBV4-2 and TRBJ1-2; D not resolved. Germline lookup yields CDR1 LGHNA and CDR2 YNFKEQ. V was clipped by 0 bases and J by 4 bases, with 12 bases between them. This CDR3 is built from 15 residues. The CDR3 spells CASSQDMISAYGYTF. CDR3 nucleotides: TGTGCCAGCAGCCAAGATATGATTTCAGCCTATGGCTACACCTTC.

As regards this clone: Germline is not matched at one junction end, which may reflect a read error. The rearrangement links TRBV4-1 to TRBJ2-7; maybe TRBD1 (5 bases). Per germline, CDR1 MGHRA and CDR2 YSYEKL. The CDR3 is made up of 13 amino acids. CDR3 nucleotide sequence: TGTGCCAGCAGCCCGACAGATTTTTACGAGCAGTACTTC. This sequence encodes CASSPTDFYEQYF.

The chain recombines TRBV2 with TRBJ1-2, with a tentative D call TRBD1 (6 bases). The germline V gene encodes CDR1 SNHLY and CDR2 FYNNEI. With 6 bases removed from V and 4 bases from J, the gap between germline ends came to 18 bases. This CDR3 contains 15 residues. For the CDR3, the DNA is TGTGCCAGCAGCCCCCCCACAGGGACCGCCTATGGCTACACCTTC. Protein: CASSPPTGTAYGYTF.

This clone has a single count. The CDR3 coding sequence is TGCGCCAGCAGTGAGACGGGCCTAGCGCACAATGAGCAGTTCTTC. This sequence encodes CASSETGLAHNEQFF. The chain is built from TRBV10-2 and TRBJ2-1; the D gene is possibly TRBD2 (6 bases). Germline values: CDR1 WSHSY, CDR2 SAAADI. The CDR3 totals 15 residues. Trimming removed 2 bases at V and 5 bases at J, with 13 bases between.

The CDR3 loop reads CAWNIGGATEAFF. In nucleotides, the CDR3 is TGTGCCTGGAACATTGGGGGGGCTACTGAAGCTTTCTTT. The chain employs TRBV30 and TRBJ1-1, with D perhaps matching TRBD1 (6 bases). The ends were cut back, 4 bases at V and 5 bases at J, with 14 bases in the middle. The CDR3 sequence is 13 residues long. Germline loops: CDR1 GTSNPN, CDR2 SVGIG (reference sequence). The full variable domain, rest sourced from reference TRBV30 and TRBJ1-1, is SQTIHQWPATLVQPVGSPLSLECTVEGTSNPNLYWYRQAAGRGLQLLFYSVGIGQISSEVPQNLSASRPQDRQFILSSKKLLLSDSGFYLCAWNIGGATEAFFGQGTRLTVV.

This clone has only a few counts. The chain carries TRBV9 and TRBJ2-3; 10 bases line up with TRBD2. The CDR3 covers 15 residues. J was trimmed by 1 base and V by 3 bases; bases with no gene match: 2. Germline V lookup: CDR1 SGDLS, CDR2 YYNGEE. This CDR3 reads CASSDGTSGTDTQYF. DNA of the CDR3: TGTGCCAGCAGCGACGGGACTAGCGGCACAGATACGCAGTATTTT.

The CDR3 coding sequence is TGTGCCACCAGCAGAGATGAGAGTGGCTATGGCTACACCTTC. Translation: CATSRDESGYGYTF. The chain combines TRBV15 with TRBJ1-2, with no clear D. V lost 0 bases and J lost 4, with 9 bases in between. This CDR3 spans 14 amino acids. Germline V gives CDR1 LNHNV, CDR2 YYDKDF (reference sequence).

This chain joins TRBV7-2 and TRBJ2-7, with TRBD2 as a possible D gene (5 bases). The CDR3 extends over 13 amino acids. V lost 4 bases to trimming and J lost 5 bases, with 12 bases between them. The germline V gene encodes CDR1 SGHTA and CDR2 FQGNSA. The CDR3 DNA sequence: TGTGCCAGCAGCTCGCGGCGACTAAACGAGCAGTACTTC. Translating gives CASSSRRLNEQYF.

The sample holds one count of this clone. The V call is TRBV7-6, the J call TRBJ2-2; 7 nucleotides line up with TRBD1. The germline V gene has CDR1 SGHVS and CDR2 FNYEAQ. With 4 bases clipped from V and 1 base from J, the junction kept 6 bases outside the gene matches. The CDR3 has 16 residues. The CDR3 DNA is TGTGCCAGCAGCTATTCGGGACAGATGAACACCGGGGAGCTGTTTTTT. Protein: CASSYSGQMNTGELFF.

The CDR3 reads CASSELAGWNTEAFF. CDR3 nucleotide sequence: TGTGCCAGCAGTGAATTGGCGGGCTGGAACACTGAAGCTTTCTTT. V is TRBV6-1 and J is TRBJ1-1; D unresolved. V shed 2 bases and J shed 1 base, with 11 bases lying between them. The CDR3 loop spans 15 amino acids. Germline V gives CDR1 MNHNS, CDR2 SASEGT.

This chain joins TRBV19 and TRBJ2-1; TRBD2 aligns across 7 bases. The CDR3 runs to 12 residues. V lost 6 bases and J lost 10; bases outside the gene matches: 6. From germline, CDR1 is LNHDA and CDR2 SQIVND (reference sequence). CDR3 sequence: CASRRDYDEQFF. CDR3 coding DNA: TGTGCCAGTAGGCGGGACTATGACGAGCAGTTCTTC.

The genes are TRBV5-6 and TRBJ2-1; D is possibly TRBD2 (6 bases). Trimming took off 0 bases at V and 6 bases at J, with 16 bases between the two ends. Germline lookup yields CDR1 SGHDT and CDR2 YYEEEE. The CDR3 is made up of 16 amino acids. The CDR3 reads CASSLDVGLGFNEQFF. CDR3 sequence (DNA): TGTGCCAGCAGCTTGGACGTGGGACTGGGCTTCAATGAGCAGTTCTTC.

This clone was counted a few times. The CDR3 region is CASSRRAGGYNEQFF. CDR3 coding DNA: TGTGCCAGCAGCCGCCGAGCGGGGGGATACAATGAGCAGTTCTTC. V gene TRBV9 combines with J gene TRBJ2-1; 9 bases are a match to TRBD2. Germline V gives CDR1 SGDLS, CDR2 YYNGEE. Losses at the gene ends were 4 bases for V and 4 bases for J; bases not matched to a gene: 6. CDR3 length equals 15 residues.